Presented here are 12 T cell receptor beta chains from one specimen sequenced in a study of T cell repertoires in ileal Crohn's disease. Measured with immunoSEQ multiplex PCR; TCRdb has only the in-frame clones, and not every one. Of about 14,000 clones listed, around 78% are singletons. The sequencing input was ileal tissue. These receptors were obtained from an adult with Crohn's disease.

This clone was detected only once. The V gene is TRBV6-5, the J gene TRBJ2-4; D might be TRBD2 (6 bases). Between the trimmed V and J ends, which lost 4 bases and 0 bases, there was a span of 10 bases. There are 15 residues in the CDR3. Germline-derived CDR1 and CDR2 are MNHEY and SVGAGI. In nucleotides, the CDR3 is TGTGCCAGCAGTTTCGGGGGAGGAGCCAAAAACATTCAGTACTTC. It is translated as CASSFGGGAKNIQYF.

The J gene is TRBJ2-7, the V gene TRBV5-1; 10 positions agree with TRBD1. J lost 2 bases, V lost 5 bases, and 7 bases had no gene match. CDR3 length: 15 amino acids. CDR1 and CDR2 from the germline V gene are SGHRS and YFSETQ. The CDR3 loop is CASSRTGGAPYEQYF. CDR3 coding DNA: TGCGCCAGCAGTCGGACAGGGGGTGCCCCCTACGAGCAGTACTTC.

The rearrangement links TRBV20-1 to TRBJ2-3, with TRBD2 matching over 8 bases. Germline trimming cut 7 bases from V and 10 bases from J; bases unmatched to any gene: 7. Germline-derived CDR1 and CDR2 are DFQATT and SNEGSKA (reference sequence). This CDR3 is built from 11 residues. The CDR3 region is CSVEGTSAQYF. The CDR3 nucleotides are TGCAGTGTTGAAGGGACTAGTGCGCAGTATTTT.

This clone is medium-sized in the sample. This chain links TRBV7-2 with TRBJ2-1; 11 nucleotides line up with TRBD2. Germline V CDR1 and CDR2: SGHTA, FQGNSA. The V and J ends lost 5 bases and 5 bases, in that order; junction bases with no gene match: 11. CDR3 size: 17 residues. The CDR3 DNA reads TGTGCCAGCAGCATAAGACTAGCGGGGAGTGACGACAATGAGCAGTTCTTC. It codes for CASSIRLAGSDDNEQFF.

By proportion, this clone is medium-sized (0.01 to 0.1%). This sequence joins TRBV28 and TRBJ2-1; D is ambiguous. This CDR3 spans 15 amino acids. The germline gives CDR1 MDHEN, CDR2 SYDVKM. Trimming removed 6 bases from V and 2 bases from J, with 14 bases in between. CDR3 in amino acids: CASSTTVTTYNEQFF. The CDR3 nucleotides are TGTGCCAGCAGCACAACAGTTACAACCTACAATGAGCAGTTCTTC.

CDR3 protein: CASSQGTSADTQYF. DNA of the CDR3: TGTGCCAGCAGCCAAGGGACTAGCGCCGATACGCAGTATTTT. The chain employs TRBV11-3 and TRBJ2-3; 10 bases align to TRBD2. Trimming removed 5 bases from V and 6 bases from J; junction bases left unmatched: 5. Per germline, CDR1 SGHNT and CDR2 YENEEA. CDR3 size: 14 residues.

This clone showed up just once. The V gene is TRBV2, the J gene TRBJ1-4; D may be TRBD1 (5 bases). V lost 6 bases, J lost 4 bases, and 15 bases lay in between. Germline-derived CDR1 and CDR2 are SNHLY and FYNNEI. The CDR3 is 15 residues long. The CDR3, as DNA: TGTGCCAGCAGAACCACAGGCGCGCGTAATGAAAAACTGTTTTTT. It codes for CASRTTGARNEKLFF.

The chain employs TRBV6-1 and TRBJ1-6; 7 bases line up with TRBD1. Trimming at V came to 7 bases and at J to 5 bases, leaving 5 bases not matched to a gene. CDR3 length: 14 amino acids. The germline V gene encodes CDR1 MNHNS and CDR2 SASEGT. CDR3 nucleotide sequence: TGTGCCAGCACCGGAACAGGGGATAATTCACCCCTCCACTTT. Encoded protein: CASTGTGDNSPLHF.

J is TRBJ2-5 and V is TRBV27; 9 nucleotides align to TRBD2. V gave up 6 bases and J gave up 2 bases; unmatched junction bases: 7. The CDR3 consists of 15 residues. CDR1 is MNHEY, CDR2 SMNVEV, per germline (reference sequence). The DNA of the CDR3 is TGTGCCAGCAGGGTGTCTAGCGGGGCGCAAGAGACCCAGTACTTC. It yields the protein CASRVSSGAQETQYF.

The chain has TRBV19 and TRBJ2-5, with TRBD1 matching over 8 bases. CDR3 size: 14 residues. Germline assignment: CDR1 LNHDA and CDR2 SQIVND (reference sequence). The trim removed 7 bases at V and 1 base at J, leaving 5 bases unmatched. CDR3 DNA sequence: TGTGCCAGTACGGACAGGGCTGCCCAAGAGACCCAGTACTTC. Its protein product is CASTDRAAQETQYF.

The V gene is TRBV7-2, the J gene TRBJ2-3, with a weak D call TRBD1 (7 bases). Germline CDR1 is SGHTA and CDR2 is FQGNSA. CDR3 length equals 16 residues. Trimming removed 4 bases from V and 0 bases from J, with 14 bases in between. CDR3 protein: CASSSQGGKSTDTQYF. DNA of the CDR3: TGTGCCAGCAGCTCTCAGGGGGGCAAAAGCACAGATACGCAGTATTTT.

This chain connects TRBV5-4 to TRBJ2-5, with 8 nucleotides matching TRBD2. The CDR3 has 16 amino acids. CDR1 is SGHNT, CDR2 YYREEE, per germline (reference sequence). After removal of 4 bases from V and 5 bases from J, the junction contained 13 bases not matched to a gene. The CDR3 here is CASSQSTGGPRETQYF. Written as DNA, the CDR3 is TGTGCCAGCAGCCAGAGTACGGGGGGGCCCAGGGAGACCCAGTACTTC.